A single sample is the source of the 2 T cell receptor beta chains below, sequenced in a study of CD8+ T cells in alopecia areata. Extraction and reverse transcription of RNA yielded cDNA as the sequencing template. The table came from immunoSEQ multiplex PCR; TCRdb's copy has only in-frame clones and leaves some out. The sample is made up of some 2,000 clones, none counted only once. The specimen sequenced was lesional skin. The receptors were gathered from a C3H/HeJ mouse with alopecia areata. The MHC haplotype of the strain is H2-k.

This clone was seen a handful of times. Germline and genes: mouse. The read comes to an end 4 residues before the CDR3 does, leaving the germline J gene to fill in the end. The chain links TRBV13-3 to TRBJ2-3, with D possibly matching TRBD1 (5 bases). The CDR3 sequence is 15 residues long. V was cut by 2 bases and J by 0 bases, with 10 bases left in between. Germline V gives CDR1 NNHDY, CDR2 SYVADS. The CDR3 reads CASSEVDNSAETLYF. The part of the CDR3 DNA that was read is TGTGCCAGCAGTGAGGTGGACAATAGTGCAGAA.

A remark on this clone: All gene names here are mouse names. The read ends 4 residues early relative to the CDR3; the germline J gene fills the gap. J is TRBJ2-7 and V is TRBV13-2; TRBD2 aligns across 12 bases. The CDR3 loop spans 15 amino acids. Germline CDR1 is NNHNN and CDR2 is SYGAGS (reference sequence). This chain's CDR3 is CASGDPGLGGYEQYF. The sequenced part of the CDR3 DNA is TGTGCCAGCGGTGATCCGGGACTGGGGGGATAT.